This T cell receptor (beta chain) emerged from a study of shared clonotypes between healthy human individuals. Naive CD8 cells lacked CD45RO and underwent positive selection for CCR7, leaving out terminally differentiated effector memory CD45RA+ cells. With V trimmed by 7 bases and J by 0 bases, 16 bases remained unmatched. There are 19 residues in the CDR3. CDR1 and CDR2 (germline): MNHEY, SMNVEV (reference sequence). The table came from immunoSEQ multiplex PCR; TCRdb's copy has only in-frame clones and leaves some out. The sample lists about 700,000 clones, about 90% occurring once. This sequence originates from a man aged 25 to 45 in good health. This rearrangement joins TRBV27 to TRBJ2-1, with 9 bases fitting TRBD2. Sequencing input: naive CD8+ T cells sorted from blood. The CDR3 loop is CASKGVSGRFRLSYNEQFF. The CDR3 region has the DNA TGTGCCAGCAAGGGGGTGAGCGGGAGGTTTCGCCTCTCCTACAATGAGCAGTTCTTC.